This T cell receptor beta chain comes out of a study of T cell responses to AZD1222 COVID-19 vaccine. Study overall: Second doses that came at about 4 or about 12 weeks were put together.

Details on this clone: Its target is not known.

Sequencing was performed with immunoSEQ multiplex PCR; in TCRdb, only in-frame clones are kept and a portion is missing. The sample carries 85,000 to 90,000 clones, about 92% recorded once. Overall study results and limits: Donors in the cohort were predominantly white British and more often female, and clonal diversity was possibly underestimated.

V gave up 3 bases and J gave up 1 base; unmatched junction bases: 3. Germline assignment: CDR1 SGHDT and CDR2 YYEEEE. The CDR3 length is 14 residues. The clonotype originates from an adult in good health. Sequencing was performed on peripheral blood, taken on day 0 of AZD1222 vaccination. The V and J genes are TRBV5-6 and TRBJ2-7; TRBD1 matches 8 bases. CDR3 sequence reads: CASSYGTGSYEQYF. The CDR3 nucleotides are TGTGCCAGCAGCTATGGGACAGGTTCCTACGAGCAGTACTTC.